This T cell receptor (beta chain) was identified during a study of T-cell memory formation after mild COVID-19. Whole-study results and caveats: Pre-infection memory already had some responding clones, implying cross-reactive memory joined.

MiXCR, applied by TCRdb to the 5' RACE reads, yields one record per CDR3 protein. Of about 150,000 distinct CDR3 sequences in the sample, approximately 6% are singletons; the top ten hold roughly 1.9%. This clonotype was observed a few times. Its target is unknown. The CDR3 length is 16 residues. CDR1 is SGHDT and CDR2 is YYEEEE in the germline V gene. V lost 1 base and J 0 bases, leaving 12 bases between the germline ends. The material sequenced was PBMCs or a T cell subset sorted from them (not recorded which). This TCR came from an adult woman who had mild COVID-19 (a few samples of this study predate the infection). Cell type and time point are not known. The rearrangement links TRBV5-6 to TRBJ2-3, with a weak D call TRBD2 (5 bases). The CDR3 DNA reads TGTGCCAGCAGCTTGCGGGGAGCCACTAGCACAGATACGCAGTATTTT. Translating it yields CASSLRGATSTDTQYF.